This T cell receptor (beta chain) was sequenced during a study of cytomegalovirus exposure and HLA in healthy donors. The germline V and J ends were trimmed by 5 bases and 5 bases, with 18 bases remaining between them. This CDR3 comprises 15 residues. The germline V gene has CDR1 SGHAT and CDR2 FQNNGV. This clone showed up just once. The antigen is unknown. The study ran its PCR with 60 Vbeta and 13 Jbeta primers. Clones were read by immunoSEQ multiplex PCR, and TCRdb kept only the in-frame ones, dropping some. The data show approximately 100,000 clones, approximately 71% seen once. Study results and caveats: A later analysis reportedly found fewer N-insertions in an Asian-associated ancestry cluster than the roughly 670-donor mean.

The chain recombines TRBV11-2 with TRBJ1-2; D remains ambiguous. Source material: PBMCs. This receptor was identified in a woman between 70 and 85 years old in good health and CMV-seropositive. This CDR3 reads CASSPGSNSIYGYTF. The CDR3 coding sequence is TGTGCCAGCAGCCCTGGGTCGAACAGCATTTATGGCTACACCTTC.